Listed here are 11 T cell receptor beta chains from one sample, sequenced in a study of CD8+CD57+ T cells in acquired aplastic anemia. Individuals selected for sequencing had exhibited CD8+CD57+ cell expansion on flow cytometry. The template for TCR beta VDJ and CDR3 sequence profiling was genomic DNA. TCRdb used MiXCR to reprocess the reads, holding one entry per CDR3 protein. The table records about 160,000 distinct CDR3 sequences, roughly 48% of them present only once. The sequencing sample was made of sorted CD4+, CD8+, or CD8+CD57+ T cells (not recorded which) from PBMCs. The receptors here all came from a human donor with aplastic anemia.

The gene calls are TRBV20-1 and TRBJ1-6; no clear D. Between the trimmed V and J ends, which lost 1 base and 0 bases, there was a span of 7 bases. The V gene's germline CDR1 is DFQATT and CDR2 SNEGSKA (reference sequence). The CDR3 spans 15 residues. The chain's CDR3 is CSARVKNSYNSPLHF. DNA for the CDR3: TGCAGTGCTAGAGTAAAGAACTCCTATAATTCACCCCTCCACTTT.

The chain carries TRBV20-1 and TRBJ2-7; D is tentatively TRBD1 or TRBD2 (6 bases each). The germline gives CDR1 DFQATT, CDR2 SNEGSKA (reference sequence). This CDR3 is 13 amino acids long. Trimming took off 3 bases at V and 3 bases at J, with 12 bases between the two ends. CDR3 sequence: CSASGGRDYEQYF. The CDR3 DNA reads TGCAGTGCTAGCGGGGGCCGCGACTACGAGCAGTACTTC.

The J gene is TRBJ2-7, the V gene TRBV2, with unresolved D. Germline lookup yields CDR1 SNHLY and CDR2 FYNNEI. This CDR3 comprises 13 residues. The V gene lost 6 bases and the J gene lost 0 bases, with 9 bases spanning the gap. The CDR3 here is CASRPNDSYEQYF. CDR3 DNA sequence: TGTGCCAGCAGACCCAATGACTCCTACGAGCAGTACTTC.

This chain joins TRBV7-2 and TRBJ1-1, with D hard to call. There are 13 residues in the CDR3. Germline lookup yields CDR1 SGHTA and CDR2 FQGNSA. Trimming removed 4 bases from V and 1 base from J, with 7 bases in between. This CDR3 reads CASSYTENTEAFF. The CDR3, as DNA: TGTGCCAGCAGCTATACAGAGAACACTGAAGCTTTCTTT.

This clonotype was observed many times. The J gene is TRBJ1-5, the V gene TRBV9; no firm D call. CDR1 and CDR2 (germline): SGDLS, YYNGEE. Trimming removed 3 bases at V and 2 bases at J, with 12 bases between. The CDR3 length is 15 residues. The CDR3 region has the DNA TGTGCCAGCAGCGCCGGCCGCAATGGCAATCAGCCCCAGCATTTT. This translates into CASSAGRNGNQPQHF.

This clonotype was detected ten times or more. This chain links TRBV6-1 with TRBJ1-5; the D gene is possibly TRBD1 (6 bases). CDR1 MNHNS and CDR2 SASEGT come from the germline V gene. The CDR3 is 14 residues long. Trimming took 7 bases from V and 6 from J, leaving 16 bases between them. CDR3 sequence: CASNPGARGQPQHF. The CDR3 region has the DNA TGTGCCAGCAATCCGGGGGCGCGAGGTCAGCCCCAGCATTTT.

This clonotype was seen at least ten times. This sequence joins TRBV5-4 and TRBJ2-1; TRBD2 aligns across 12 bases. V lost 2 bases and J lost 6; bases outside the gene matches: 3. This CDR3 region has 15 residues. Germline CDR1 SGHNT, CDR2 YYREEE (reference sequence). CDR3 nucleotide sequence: TGTGCCAGCAGCTTCACTAGCGGGAGGATCAATGAGCAGTTCTTC. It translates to CASSFTSGRINEQFF.

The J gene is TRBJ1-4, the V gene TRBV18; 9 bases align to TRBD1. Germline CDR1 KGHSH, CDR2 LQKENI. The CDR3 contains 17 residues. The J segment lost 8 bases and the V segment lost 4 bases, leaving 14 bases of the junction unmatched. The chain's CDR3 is CASSRYRGHGEDEKLFF. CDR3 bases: TGTGCCAGCTCACGCTACAGGGGGCACGGAGAGGACGAAAAACTGTTTTTT. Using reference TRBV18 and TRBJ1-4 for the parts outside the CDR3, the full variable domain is NAGVMQNPRHLVRRRGQEARLRCSPMKGHSHVYWYRQLPEEGLKFMVYLQKENIIDESGMPKERFSAEFPKEGPSILRIQQVVRGDSAAYFCASSRYRGHGEDEKLFFGSGTQLSVL.

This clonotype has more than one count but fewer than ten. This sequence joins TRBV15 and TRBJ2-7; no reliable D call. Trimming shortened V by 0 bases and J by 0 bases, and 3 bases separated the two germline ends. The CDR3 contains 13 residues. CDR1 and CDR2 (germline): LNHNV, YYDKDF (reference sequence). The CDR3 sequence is CATSREDSYEQYF. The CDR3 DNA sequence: TGTGCCACCAGCAGAGAGGACTCCTACGAGCAGTACTTC.

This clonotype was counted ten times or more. Here the CDR3 DNA reads TGCGCCAGCAGCTTGGGCAGGGCCGGGGCCAACGTCCTGACTTTC. This codes for CASSLGRAGANVLTF. The chain is built from TRBV5-1 and TRBJ2-6, with D perhaps TRBD1 (5 bases). Trimming took off 0 bases at V and 4 bases at J, with 8 bases between the two ends. Germline values: CDR1 SGHRS, CDR2 YFSETQ. The CDR3 runs to 15 residues.

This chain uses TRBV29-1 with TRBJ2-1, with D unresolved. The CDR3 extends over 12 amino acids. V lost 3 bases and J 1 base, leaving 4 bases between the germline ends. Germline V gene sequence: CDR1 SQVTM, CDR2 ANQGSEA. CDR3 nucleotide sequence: TGCAGCGTTGACGGATCCTACAATGAGCAGTTCTTC. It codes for CSVDGSYNEQFF.